This T cell receptor beta chain stems from a study of regulatory T cells in long-lasting Graves disease. Overall study results and limits: Among the persistent patients, fewer than 3,000 public clonotypes were shared, more than the approximately 960 shared among new patients.

Assembly of TCR beta libraries relied on iRepertoire HTBI primers together with Arm-PCR of CDR3 regions. Using its own MiXCR run on the multiplex PCR reads, TCRdb lists one record per CDR3 protein. The sample holds about 470,000 distinct CDR3 sequences, around 16% seen once. Worth noting for this clonotype: The antigen remains unidentified.

As to time point: newly diagnosed GD, antithyroid drugs for less than 3 months. PBMC-extracted RNA yielded the TCR library. EDTA tubes held approximately 8.8 milliliters of peripheral blood from each patient. CDR3 length equals 17 residues. Losses at the gene ends were 7 bases for V and 1 base for J; bases not matched to a gene: 10. The germline CDR1 and CDR2 sequences are MNHEY and SVGEGT. These data also formed part of another study, on T cells in Graves' hyperthyroidism and ophthalmopathy. As reported in that work: HTBI primers were used for first-round RT-PCR of the TCR CDR3. Model output signaled ophthalmopathy a median around 5.9 months ahead of onset.

This sequence was found in a man between 35 and 55 years old with Graves disease. The sequenced sample was peripheral blood mononuclear cells (PBMCs), obtained at new diagnosis, from a patient treated with antithyroid drugs. The V and J genes are TRBV6-2 or TRBV6-3 and TRBJ2-7; TRBD2 agrees at 13 bases. This CDR3 is CASTPGTSGKGSYEQYF. CDR3 sequence (DNA): TGTGCCAGCACTCCAGGGACTAGCGGGAAGGGTTCCTACGAGCAGTACTTC.